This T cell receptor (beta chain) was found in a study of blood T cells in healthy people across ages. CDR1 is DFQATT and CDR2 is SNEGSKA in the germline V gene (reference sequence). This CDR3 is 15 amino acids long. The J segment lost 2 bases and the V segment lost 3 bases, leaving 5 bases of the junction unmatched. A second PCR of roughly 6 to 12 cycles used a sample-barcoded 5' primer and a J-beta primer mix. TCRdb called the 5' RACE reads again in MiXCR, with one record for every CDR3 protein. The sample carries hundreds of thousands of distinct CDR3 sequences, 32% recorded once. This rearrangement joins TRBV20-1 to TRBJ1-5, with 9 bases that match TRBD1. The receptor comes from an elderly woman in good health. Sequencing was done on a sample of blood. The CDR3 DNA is TGCAGTGCTAGTACAGGGGGCGATGGCAATCAGCCCCAGCATTTT. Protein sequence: CSASTGGDGNQPQHF.